These 20 T cell receptor beta chains were sequenced from one sample in a study of T-cell memory formation after mild COVID-19. TCRdb fed the 5' RACE reads into MiXCR, producing one record per CDR3 protein. The sample consists of some 150,000 distinct CDR3 sequences, around 5.8% of them appearing once. The sample taken for sequencing was PBMCs or a T cell subset sorted from them (not recorded which). These receptors were taken from an adult woman who had mild COVID-19 (a few samples of this study predate the infection). Cell type and time point are not known.

This chain's CDR3 is CASRLTQGHNTEAFF. The CDR3 nucleotides read TGTGCCAGCAGATTGACACAGGGTCATAACACTGAAGCTTTCTTT. The chain has TRBV2 and TRBJ1-1, with D perhaps matching TRBD1 (6 bases). V was shortened by 6 bases and J by 2 bases, with 16 bases between the two germline ends. CDR1 and CDR2 (germline): SNHLY, FYNNEI. This CDR3 comprises 15 residues. The entire variable domain, with the rest obtained from reference TRBV2 and TRBJ1-1, is as follows: EPEVTQTPSHQVTQMGQEVILRCVPISNHLYFYWYRQILGQKVEFLVSFYNNEISEKSEIFDDQFSVERPDGSNFTLKIRSTKLEDSAMYFCASRLTQGHNTEAFFGQGTRLTVV.

At least ten counts were recorded for this clonotype. V is TRBV11-2 and J is TRBJ2-1; 8 nucleotides agree with TRBD2. Per germline, CDR1 SGHAT and CDR2 FQNNGV. The CDR3 is made up of 14 amino acids. V gave up 5 bases and J gave up 4 bases; unmatched junction bases: 4. CDR3 sequence reads: CASSLSGTYNEQFF. CDR3 coding DNA: TGTGCCAGCAGCCTTAGCGGGACTTACAATGAGCAGTTCTTC. Full variable domain (rest looked up from reference TRBV11-2 and TRBJ2-1): EAGVAQSPRYKIIEKRQSVAFWCNPISGHATLYWYQQILGQGPKLLIQFQNNGVVDDSQLPKDRFSAERLKGVDSTLKIQPAKLEDSAVYLCASSLSGTYNEQFFGPGTRLTVL.

This clonotype was seen ten or more times. The rearrangement joins TRBV7-8 to TRBJ2-3; D is undetermined. Germline-derived CDR1 and CDR2 are SGHVS and FQNEAQ. The CDR3 runs to 14 residues. Trimming took 2 bases from V and 2 from J, leaving 8 bases between them. The CDR3 is CASSLSPLTDTQYF. In nucleotides, the CDR3 is TGTGCCAGCAGCTTATCCCCCCTCACAGATACGCAGTATTTT. The entire variable domain, with the rest obtained from reference TRBV7-8 and TRBJ2-3, is as follows: GAGVSQSPRYKVAKRGQDVALRCDPISGHVSLFWYQQALGQGPEFLTYFQNEAQLDKSGLPSDRFFAERPEGSVSTLKIQRTQQEDSAVYLCASSLSPLTDTQYFGPGTRLTVL.

Ten or more counts support this clonotype. The gene calls are TRBV18 and TRBJ2-3; D may be TRBD1 or TRBD2 (5 bases each). Germline CDR1 reads KGHSH; CDR2 reads LQKENI. This CDR3 has 16 amino acids. The ends were cut back, 5 bases at V and 3 bases at J, with 18 bases in the middle. CDR3 nucleotides: TGTGCCAGCTCATCCGAAACCATGGGACCAACAGATACGCAGTATTTT. As protein: CASSSETMGPTDTQYF.

This chain connects TRBV12-3 or TRBV12-4 to TRBJ2-7, with D perhaps TRBD1 (6 bases). CDR3 length: 11 residues. Trimming took off 7 bases at V and 7 bases at J, with 11 bases between the two ends. Here the CDR3 DNA reads TGTGCCAGCATCGGTGGACAGGAGCAGTACTTC. Protein: CASIGGQEQYF.

V and J are TRBV24-1 and TRBJ1-1, with 7 positions matching TRBD1. Germline V CDR1 and CDR2: KGHDR, SFDVKD. The CDR3 has 13 residues. V gave up 3 bases and J gave up 5 bases; unmatched junction bases: 2. CDR3 sequence: CATSDLTGTEAFF. CDR3 sequence (DNA): TGTGCCACCAGTGATCTGACAGGGACTGAAGCTTTCTTT.

The chain combines TRBV5-1 with TRBJ2-1; D not resolved. CDR1 SGHRS and CDR2 YFSETQ come from the germline V gene. V was cut by 7 bases and J by 6 bases, with 14 bases left in between. The CDR3 loop spans 13 amino acids. CDR3: CASGLDGINEQFF. The DNA for the CDR3 is TGCGCCAGCGGGTTAGACGGAATCAATGAGCAGTTCTTC.

The sample holds a few counts of this clonotype. V gene TRBV9 combines with J gene TRBJ1-1; tentative D call: TRBD1 (6 bases). Germline CDR1 and CDR2: SGDLS and YYNGEE. Trimming removed 3 bases at V and 1 base at J, with 10 bases between. The CDR3 is 14 amino acids. CDR3 sequence: CASSALGGNTEAFF. The CDR3 DNA reads TGTGCCAGCAGCGCCTTAGGGGGGAACACTGAAGCTTTCTTT.

This clonotype turned up a few times. The chain links TRBV12-3 or TRBV12-4 to TRBJ2-7; 14 nucleotides agree with TRBD2. The CDR3 runs 17 residues. Germline trimming cut 5 bases from V and 5 bases from J; bases unmatched to any gene: 11. Written as DNA, the CDR3 is TGTGCCAGCAGTCCAACCAAAAGGACTAGCGGGGGGAACGAGCAGTACTTC. It encodes CASSPTKRTSGGNEQYF.

This clonotype was detected only a few times. This rearrangement joins TRBV20-1 to TRBJ1-2; D perhaps matches TRBD1 (5 bases). Germline V gives CDR1 DFQATT, CDR2 SNEGSKA (reference sequence). The CDR3 length is 11 residues. V was cut by 8 bases and J by 6 bases, with 13 bases left in between. The CDR3 spells CSSWDAHGYTF. The CDR3, as DNA: TGCAGTTCCTGGGACGCCCATGGCTACACCTTC.

This clonotype was found a few times. This chain links TRBV9 with TRBJ1-1, with D unclear. CDR1 and CDR2 (germline): SGDLS, YYNGEE. Trimming removed 3 bases at V and 4 bases at J, with 7 bases between. The length of the CDR3 is 12 residues. CDR3 protein: CASSGWGTEAFF. CDR3 nucleotide sequence: TGTGCCAGCAGCGGCTGGGGCACTGAAGCTTTCTTT.

This clonotype was observed a few times. The chain's CDR3 is CSVGRGNTIYF. The CDR3 DNA reads TGCAGCGTTGGTCGAGGAAACACCATATATTTT. J is TRBJ1-3 and V is TRBV29-1; D gene uncertain. This CDR3 contains 11 residues. Between the trimmed V and J ends, which lost 4 bases and 4 bases, there was a span of 5 bases. The germline CDR1 and CDR2 sequences are SQVTM and ANQGSEA.

This clonotype was observed many times. CDR3 residues: CAWFRFGNTEAFF. In nucleotides, the CDR3 is TGTGCCTGGTTTCGGTTCGGGAACACTGAAGCTTTCTTT. V gene TRBV30 combines with J gene TRBJ1-1; no definite D call. Germline CDR1 is GTSNPN and CDR2 is SVGIG (reference sequence). Trimming removed 5 bases from V and 1 base from J, with 11 bases in between. CDR3 length: 13 residues.

The sample holds many counts of this clonotype. The V gene is TRBV4-3, the J gene TRBJ1-6; D call uncertain. Trimming cost V 1 base and J 12 bases, with 16 bases left between them. Germline V gives CDR1 LGHNA, CDR2 YSLEER. The CDR3 consists of 15 residues. The CDR3: CASSQGAPIHQPLHF. The DNA for the CDR3 is TGCGCCAGCAGCCAAGGGGCCCCAATACACCAACCCCTCCACTTT.

At least ten counts were recorded for this clonotype. The chain is built from TRBV4-1 and TRBJ2-1; 9 positions agree with TRBD1. Germline loops: CDR1 MGHRA, CDR2 YSYEKL. Trimming cost V 4 bases and J 3 bases; bases outside gene matches: 10. This CDR3 is built from 17 residues. The CDR3 nucleotides read TGCGCCAGCAGCCGTCAACAGGGGGCAGAGGGCTACAATGAGCAGTTCTTC. It yields the protein CASSRQQGAEGYNEQFF.

The chain links TRBV5-6 to TRBJ1-4; 9 bases are a match to TRBD1. This CDR3 region has 16 residues. From germline, CDR1 is SGHDT and CDR2 YYEEEE. Trimming at V came to 1 base and at J to 6 bases, leaving 7 bases not matched to a gene. The CDR3 loop reads CASSLKPTGGYEKLFF. Written as DNA, the CDR3 is TGTGCCAGCAGCTTGAAGCCGACAGGGGGATATGAAAAACTGTTTTTT.

The chain joins TRBV12-3 or TRBV12-4 to TRBJ2-7; a weak D match, TRBD1 (6 bases). This CDR3 has 14 amino acids. V was shortened by 1 base and J by 3 bases, with 10 bases between the two germline ends. CDR3 amino acids: CASSLGQVYYEQYF. In DNA form, the CDR3 reads TGTGCCAGCAGTTTAGGACAGGTGTACTACGAGCAGTACTTC.

With respect to this clonotype: One end of the junction does not line up with germline, which may come from a read error. V is TRBV7-2 and J is TRBJ2-5; 10 bases map to TRBD2. The CDR3 consists of 12 residues. Germline lookup yields CDR1 SGHTA and CDR2 FQGNSA. In DNA form, the CDR3 reads TGTGCCAGCAGCTTTGAGCGGGAGGGCCTGCACTTC. Protein: CASSFEREGLHF.

The chain recombines TRBV9 with TRBJ2-3, with D unresolved. The CDR3 runs to 13 residues. V lost 0 bases and J lost 6, with 8 bases in between. The germline CDR1 and CDR2 sequences are SGDLS and YYNGEE. The CDR3 protein is CASSVAWLDTQYF. The CDR3 DNA is TGTGCCAGCAGCGTAGCTTGGTTGGATACGCAGTATTTT.

This clonotype appeared a few times. The chain recombines TRBV7-8 with TRBJ2-5; D perhaps matches TRBD1 (5 bases). The germline CDR1 and CDR2 sequences are SGHVS and FQNEAQ. The length of the CDR3 is 15 residues. V was trimmed by 3 bases and J by 2 bases, leaving 13 bases between them. CDR3 DNA sequence: TGTGCCAGCAGCTTTCTGATGGACAAACAAGAGACCCAGTACTTC. It codes for CASSFLMDKQETQYF.